One T cell receptor beta chain is described in this entry. The data belong to a study of blood T cell repertoires in COVID-19. Data came from immunoSEQ multiplex PCR; TCRdb stores just in-frame clones and leaves some out. Of 310,000 or so clones listed, 87% are singletons. The specimen was peripheral blood. This receptor was taken from a woman between 50 and 59 years old who had recovered from COVID-19.

CDR3 sequence: CASSTLGLAGVGEQYF. The CDR3 DNA reads TGCGCCAGCAGCACCCTCGGACTAGCGGGAGTAGGTGAGCAGTACTTC. The J gene is TRBJ2-7, the V gene TRBV5-1; 13 nucleotides match TRBD2. The CDR3 has 16 residues. Trimming removed 4 bases from V and 7 bases from J; junction bases left unmatched: 11. In germline, CDR1 is SGHRS, CDR2 YFSETQ.